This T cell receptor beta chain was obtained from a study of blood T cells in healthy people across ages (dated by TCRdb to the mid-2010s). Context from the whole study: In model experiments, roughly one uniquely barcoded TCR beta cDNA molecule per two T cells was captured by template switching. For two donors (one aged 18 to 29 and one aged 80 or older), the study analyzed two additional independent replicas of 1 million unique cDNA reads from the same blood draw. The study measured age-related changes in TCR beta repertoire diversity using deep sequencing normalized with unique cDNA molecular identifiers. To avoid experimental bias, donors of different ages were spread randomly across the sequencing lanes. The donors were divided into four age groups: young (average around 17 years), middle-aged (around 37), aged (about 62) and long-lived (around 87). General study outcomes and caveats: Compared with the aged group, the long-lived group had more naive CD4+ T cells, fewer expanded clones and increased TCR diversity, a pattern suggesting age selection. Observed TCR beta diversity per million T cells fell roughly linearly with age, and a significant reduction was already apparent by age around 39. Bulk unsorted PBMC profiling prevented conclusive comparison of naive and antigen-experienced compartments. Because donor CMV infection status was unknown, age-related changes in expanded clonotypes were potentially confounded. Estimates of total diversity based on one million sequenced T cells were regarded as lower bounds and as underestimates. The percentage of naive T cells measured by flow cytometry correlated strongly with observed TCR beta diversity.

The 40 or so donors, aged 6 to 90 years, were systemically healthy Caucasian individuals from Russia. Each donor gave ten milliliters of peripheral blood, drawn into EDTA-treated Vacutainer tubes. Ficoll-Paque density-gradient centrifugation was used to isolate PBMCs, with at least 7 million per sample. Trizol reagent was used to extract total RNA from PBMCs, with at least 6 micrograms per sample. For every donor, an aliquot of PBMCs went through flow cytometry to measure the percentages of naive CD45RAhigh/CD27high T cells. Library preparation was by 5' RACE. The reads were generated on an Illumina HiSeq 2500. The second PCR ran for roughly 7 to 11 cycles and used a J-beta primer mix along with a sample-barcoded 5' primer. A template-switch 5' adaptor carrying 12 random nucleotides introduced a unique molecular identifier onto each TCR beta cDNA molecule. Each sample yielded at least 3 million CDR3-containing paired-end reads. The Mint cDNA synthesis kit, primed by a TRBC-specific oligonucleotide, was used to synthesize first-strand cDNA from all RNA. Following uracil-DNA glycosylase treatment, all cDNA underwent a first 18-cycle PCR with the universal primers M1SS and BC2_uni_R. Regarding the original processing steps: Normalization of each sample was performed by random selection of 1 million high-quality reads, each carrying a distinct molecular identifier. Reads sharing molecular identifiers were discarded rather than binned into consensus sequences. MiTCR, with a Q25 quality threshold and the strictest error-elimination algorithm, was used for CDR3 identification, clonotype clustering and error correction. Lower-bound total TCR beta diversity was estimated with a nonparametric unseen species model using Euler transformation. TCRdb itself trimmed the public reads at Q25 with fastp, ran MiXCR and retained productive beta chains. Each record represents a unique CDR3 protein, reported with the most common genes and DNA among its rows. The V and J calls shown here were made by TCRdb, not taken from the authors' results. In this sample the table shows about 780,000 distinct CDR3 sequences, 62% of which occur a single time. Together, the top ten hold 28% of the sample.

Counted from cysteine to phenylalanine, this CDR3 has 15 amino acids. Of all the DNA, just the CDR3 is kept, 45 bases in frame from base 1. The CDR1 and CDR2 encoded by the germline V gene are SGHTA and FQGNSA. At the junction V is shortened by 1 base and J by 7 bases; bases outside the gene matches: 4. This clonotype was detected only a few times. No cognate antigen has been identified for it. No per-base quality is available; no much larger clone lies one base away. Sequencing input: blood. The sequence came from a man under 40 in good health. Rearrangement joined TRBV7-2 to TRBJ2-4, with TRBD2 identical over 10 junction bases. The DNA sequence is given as TGTGCCAGCAGCTTAGATCCTAGCGGGGGCAACATTCAGTACTTC. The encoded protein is CASSLDPSGGNIQYF.